The 16 T cell receptor beta chains in this list originate from one sample, sequenced in a study of OX40 agonist ivuxolimab in advanced cancers. TCRdb's table, derived via immunoSEQ multiplex PCR, lists solely in-frame clones and lacks some. The table has tens of thousands of clones, 80% to 90% seen once. The sample here was CD4+ or CD8+ T cells sorted from blood, taken in a trial of the OX40 agonist ivuxolimab. These receptors were taken from an adult with an advanced solid tumor such as melanoma, head and neck, liver or kidney cancer.

This chain connects TRBV9 to TRBJ2-7; D possibly uses TRBD1 or TRBD2 (5 bases each). Trimming pared 4 bases from V and 2 bases from J, leaving 13 bases between. This CDR3 contains 14 residues. CDR1 and CDR2 (germline): SGDLS, YYNGEE. This chain's CDR3 is CASSSGDGPYEQYF. The CDR3 DNA sequence: TGTGCCAGCAGCTCCGGGGACGGACCCTACGAGCAGTACTTC.

V is TRBV6-1 and J is TRBJ1-2; 12 nucleotides agree with TRBD1. V shed 10 bases, J shed 4 bases, and the junction held 10 bases outside the gene matches. The CDR3 is 15 amino acids. Germline V CDR1 and CDR2: MNHNS, SASEGT. CDR3 sequence (DNA): TGTGCCACCCGGGACAGGGGGCTCTTAGTCTATGGCTACACCTTC. Translating gives CATRDRGLLVYGYTF.

Here the CDR3 reads CASSYSSDRAGELFF. The DNA of the CDR3 is TGTGCCAGCAGTTACTCCTCGGACAGGGCCGGGGAGCTGTTTTTT. V and J are TRBV6-5 and TRBJ2-2; 8 nucleotides align to TRBD1. After removal of 0 bases from V and 6 bases from J, the junction contained 3 bases not matched to a gene. Germline-derived CDR1 and CDR2 are MNHEY and SVGAGI. CDR3 length: 15 amino acids.

The chain recombines TRBV6-5 with TRBJ1-2; no clear D gene. The CDR3 extends over 13 amino acids. With 6 bases removed from V and 4 bases from J, the gap between germline ends came to 12 bases. The germline CDR1 and CDR2 sequences are MNHEY and SVGAGI. The CDR3 here is CASSSPTLYGYTF. The CDR3 nucleotides are TGTGCCAGCAGCTCCCCGACTCTCTATGGCTACACCTTC.

Comment on this clone: The junction departs from the called germline gene at one end, perhaps through a read error. The chain combines TRBV7-7 with TRBJ2-5; tentative D call: TRBD2 (6 bases). Germline CDR1 SSHAT, CDR2 FNYEAQ (reference sequence). The CDR3 runs 14 residues. This CDR3 reads CASSSIGTEETQYF. Written as DNA, the CDR3 is TGTGCTAGCAGCTCCATCGGGACTGAAGAGACCCAGTACTTC. The full variable domain, completed using reference TRBV7-7 and TRBJ2-5, is GAGVSQSPRYKVTKRGQDVTLRCDPISSHATLYWYQQALGQGPEFLTYFNYEAQPDKSGLPSDRFSAERPEGSISTLTIQRTEQRDSAMYRCASSSIGTEETQYFGPGTRLLVL.

V gene TRBV7-8 combines with J gene TRBJ1-1; D unclear. Germline V CDR1 and CDR2: SGHVS, FQNEAQ. V was shortened by 8 bases and J by 1 base, with 11 bases between the two germline ends. CDR3 length: 13 amino acids. This CDR3 reads CASGPSRNTEAFF. The DNA of the CDR3 is TGTGCCAGCGGTCCCTCCAGGAACACTGAAGCTTTCTTT.

About this clone: Other DNA sequences of this sample code for an identical CDR3. The chain combines TRBV5-1 with TRBJ2-6; D ambiguous. This CDR3 region has 15 residues. Trimming stripped 0 bases from V and 2 bases from J, with 6 bases between. Germline V gene sequence: CDR1 SGHRS, CDR2 YFSETQ. The CDR3 is CASSLVGTGANVLTF. The CDR3 nucleotides are TGCGCCAGCAGCTTGGTGGGTACTGGGGCCAACGTCCTGACTTTC.

The V and J genes are TRBV11-3 and TRBJ2-3; 9 nucleotides line up with TRBD1. From germline, CDR1 is SGHNT and CDR2 YENEEA. With 4 bases clipped from V and 5 bases from J, the junction kept 7 bases outside the gene matches. This CDR3 has 15 amino acids. The chain's CDR3 is CASSSGTGSRDTQYF. CDR3 coding DNA: TGTGCCAGCAGCTCCGGGACAGGGTCTAGAGATACGCAGTATTTT.

The chain joins TRBV5-1 to TRBJ1-1; D is possibly TRBD1 (6 bases). The germline V and J ends were trimmed by 6 bases and 3 bases, with 21 bases remaining between them. CDR1 is SGHRS, CDR2 YFSETQ, per germline. The CDR3 loop spans 16 amino acids. The CDR3 nucleotides are TGCGCCAGCACCATCGGCGGGGGCGGACGAGACACTGAAGCTTTCTTT. Protein product: CASTIGGGGRDTEAFF.

This chain connects TRBV5-1 to TRBJ2-1, with TRBD2 matching 11 bases. The CDR3 loop spans 19 amino acids. V shed 0 bases and J 3 bases; nucleotides not matched to a gene: 11. Germline V CDR1 and CDR2: SGHRS, YFSETQ. CDR3 sequence reads: CASSLGRASGRHRYNEQFF. CDR3 DNA: TGCGCCAGCAGCTTGGGGCGGGCTAGCGGGAGGCATCGCTACAATGAGCAGTTCTTC.

This sequence joins TRBV11-2 and TRBJ2-6; a possible D gene is TRBD2 (6 bases). Trimming pared 5 bases from V and 0 bases from J, leaving 8 bases between. CDR1 SGHAT and CDR2 FQNNGV come from the germline V gene. This CDR3 region has 15 residues. The CDR3 here is CASSGGSSGANVLTF. The CDR3 DNA follows: TGTGCCAGCAGCGGGGGGAGCTCTGGGGCCAACGTCCTGACTTTC.

The V call is TRBV25-1, the J call TRBJ1-2; D perhaps matches TRBD1 (5 bases). This CDR3 spans 17 amino acids. V gave up 1 base and J gave up 6 bases, with 21 bases separating them. CDR1 is MGHDK and CDR2 is SYGVNS in the germline V gene. CDR3 coding DNA: TGTGCCAGCAGTGAATTAGGCAGTTCATGGGGGGGAGATGGCTACACCTTC. Amino acid sequence: CASSELGSSWGGDGYTF.

This rearrangement joins TRBV28 to TRBJ2-7; the D gene is possibly TRBD2 (5 bases). Looked up from germline, CDR1 is MDHEN and CDR2 is SYDVKM. Trimming left V 4 bases short and J 0 bases short, with 10 bases between. The CDR3 covers 14 residues. CDR3 nucleotide sequence: TGTGCCAGCAGTTCGGCGGGTAGCTCCTACGAGCAGTACTTC. Its protein is CASSSAGSSYEQYF.

About this clone itself: The junction does not match germline at one end; this may be a read error. The rearrangement uses TRBV7-8 and TRBJ2-1, with TRBD2 matching over 10 bases. The germline V gene encodes CDR1 SGHVS and CDR2 FQNEAQ. The CDR3 runs 17 residues. The CDR3 here is CASSLQREGGTYNKQFF. The CDR3 DNA is TGTGCCAGCAGCTTACAGCGGGAGGGCGGCACCTACAATAAGCAGTTCTTC.

Regarding this clone: An end of the junction differs from the germline gene, which may be a read error. The rearrangement joins TRBV13 to TRBJ2-1, with 7 bases fitting TRBD2. Per germline, CDR1 PRHDT and CDR2 FYEKMQ (reference sequence). This CDR3 contains 15 residues. CDR3 protein: CASSVGSGIGNEQFF. The CDR3 region has the DNA TGTGCCAGCAGCGTAGGAAGCGGGATAGGGAATGAGCAGTTCTTC.

V is TRBV2 and J is TRBJ2-6, with D possibly being TRBD2 (6 bases). CDR3 length: 16 residues. Germline-derived CDR1 and CDR2 are SNHLY and FYNNEI. V lost 4 bases to trimming and J lost 3 bases, with 13 bases between them. The CDR3 spells CASSGARRGGANVLTF. In DNA, the CDR3 is TGTGCCAGCAGTGGGGCCCGGAGGGGTGGGGCCAACGTCCTGACTTTC. Based on the CDR3 plus reference TRBV2 and TRBJ2-6, the full variable domain is EPEVTQTPSHQVTQMGQEVILRCVPISNHLYFYWYRQILGQKVEFLVSFYNNEISEKSEIFDDQFSVERPDGSNFTLKIRSTKLEDSAMYFCASSGARRGGANVLTFGAGSRLTVL.